A selection of T cell receptor beta chains follows, all from one sample in a study of Graves' ophthalmopathy and Graves' hyperthyroidism. TCRdb re-derived calls from the multiplex PCR reads in MiXCR, one entry per CDR3 protein. The table includes about 480,000 distinct CDR3 sequences, about an eighth detected once. Sample: blood. Every receptor here comes from a young woman with Graves' ophthalmopathy. Both conserved end residues are part of each CDR3. The D gene is left open where the match is weak. Some rows mark clone size as missing; the rest say once, few, many or name a class of expanded clone.

v_call	clone_size	d_call	j_call	cdr3_nt	cdr3_aa
TRBV18	many	.	TRBJ1-2	TGTGCCAGCTCACTCTCAGAATCTAACTATGGCTACACCTTC	CASSLSESNYGYTF
TRBV12-3/TRBV12-4	many	TRBD2	TRBJ2-2	TGTGCCAGCAGTTCTCTACGGACTAGCGGGGCGAACACCGGGGAGCTGTTTTTT	CASSSLRTSGANTGELFF
TRBV5-1	few	.	TRBJ1-1	TGCGCCAGCAGCTGGACGGGGGCGAGAGCCACTGAAGCTTTCTTT	CASSWTGARATEAFF
TRBV7-6	many	.	TRBJ2-5	TGTGCCAACAGCTTCAGCCGGACGGATAAAGAGACCCAGTACTTC	CANSFSRTDKETQYF
TRBV6-5	few	.	TRBJ1-4	TGTGCCAGCAGTTACGGGCAGGGAGGAGTCTATGAAAAACTGTTTTTT	CASSYGQGGVYEKLFF
TRBV6-1	.	.	TRBJ1-5	TGTGCCGTAGCTCAGGGGCGAGATCAGCCCCAGCATTTT	CAVAQGRDQPQHF
TRBV20-1	many	.	TRBJ2-7	TGCAGTGTCAGGTCACCCTCCTACGAGCAGTACTTC	CSVRSPSYEQYF
TRBV18	.	.	TRBJ1-2	TGTGCCAGCTCACCCACAGAGAAGGCTAACTATGGCTACACCTTC	CASSPTEKANYGYTF
TRBV10-3	many	.	TRBJ1-2	TGTGCCATCAGTGAGTCCGCGGTACGGGATGGCTACACCTTC	CAISESAVRDGYTF
TRBV28	many	TRBD1	TRBJ1-5	TGTGCCAGCAGTTTATGGACAGGGAGGGGCAATCAGCCCCAGCATTTT	CASSLWTGRGNQPQHF
TRBV12-3/TRBV12-4	many	.	TRBJ1-1	TGTGCCAGCAGTAACCCCCCGAACACTGAAGCTTTCTTT	CASSNPPNTEAFF
TRBV18	many	.	TRBJ1-1	TGTGCCAGCTCACCACCAAGGGGGGCCGCGGGGAACACTGAAGCTTTCTTT	CASSPPRGAAGNTEAFF
TRBV18	many	.	TRBJ2-4	TGTGCCAGCTCACCCCCCGCAGCCAAAAACATTCAGTACTTC	CASSPPAAKNIQYF
TRBV28	many	TRBD1	TRBJ1-5	TGTGCCAGCAGTTTGGACAGGGGTCCGAATCAGCCCCAGCATTTT	CASSLDRGPNQPQHF
TRBV12-3/TRBV12-4	.	TRBD2	TRBJ2-7	TGTGCCAGCAGCCCAACTCGGCGAGCGGGGAGCTCCTACGAGCAGTACTTC	CASSPTRRAGSSYEQYF
TRBV6-2/TRBV6-3	many	.	TRBJ2-7	TGTGCCAGCAGTTGGCAGCTGGAGAATGCCCTCTACGAGCAGTACTTC	CASSWQLENALYEQYF
TRBV29-1	many	.	TRBJ2-5	TGCAGCGTTACTGGACTACAAGAGACCCAGTACTTC	CSVTGLQETQYF
TRBV6-2/TRBV6-3	many	.	TRBJ1-1	TGTGCCAGCAGTCCCATCGACAGGAACACTGAAGCTTTCTTT	CASSPIDRNTEAFF
TRBV20-1	many	TRBD1	TRBJ1-1	TGCAGTGCTAGAGATCAGACAGGGTTCACTGAAGCTTTCTTT	CSARDQTGFTEAFF
TRBV4-1	many	TRBD1	TRBJ2-2	TGCGCCAGCAGCCCACAGGGGTTTCTGACCACCGGGGAGCTGTTTTTT	CASSPQGFLTTGELFF
TRBV2	many	.	TRBJ2-5	TGTGCCAGCAGTGGGACAGCCCAGGGGACCCAGTACTTC	CASSGTAQGTQYF
TRBV20-1	few	.	TRBJ2-7	TGCAGTGCTAGAGATTCCCGGGAGAGCTCCTACGAGCAGTACTTC	CSARDSRESSYEQYF
TRBV20-1	many	TRBD1	TRBJ2-5	TGCAGTGCTAAGGGACAGGGGGGATTCCAAGAGACCCAGTACTTC	CSAKGQGGFQETQYF
TRBV4-1	.	.	TRBJ1-5	TGCGCCAGCAGCCTGGATGATAAAAGCAATCAGCCCCAGCATTTT	CASSLDDKSNQPQHF
TRBV20-1	.	TRBD2	TRBJ2-3	TGCAGTGCTAGGAGGACTAGCGGGGTGCCTAGCACAGATACGCAGTATTTT	CSARRTSGVPSTDTQYF
TRBV12-3/TRBV12-4	few	TRBD1	TRBJ2-7	TGTGCCAGCAGACAAAACAGGGGCGAGCAGTACTTC	CASRQNRGEQYF
TRBV11-2	many	TRBD2	TRBJ2-5	TGTGCCAGCAGCCCCTATTCCCTAAAATGGGCGGGGGGGCCGGAGACCCAGTACTTC	CASSPYSLKWAGGPETQYF
TRBV7-2	many	TRBD1	TRBJ1-2	TGTGCCAGCAGCTTAGGACAGGGAGCGAATGGCTACACCTTC	CASSLGQGANGYTF
TRBV11-2	few	.	TRBJ2-5	TGTGCCAGCAGCCCCTCGGCGACTAGGTCGGAGACCCAGTACTTC	CASSPSATRSETQYF
TRBV28	many	TRBD2	TRBJ2-4	TGTGCCAGCAGTTTCTTAGCGGGAGGAGGCATTCAGTACTTC	CASSFLAGGGIQYF
TRBV15	many	.	TRBJ1-5	TGTGCCACCAGCAGAGTGGTTGGGGGCGGCCAGCCCCAGCATTTT	CATSRVVGGGQPQHF
TRBV28	many	.	TRBJ2-1	TGTGCCAGCAGTTCCTTACGGGAATACAATGAGCAGTTCTTC	CASSSLREYNEQFF
TRBV20-1	many	.	TRBJ1-5	TGCAGTGCCGAGAGGGGGTTGAATCAGCCCCAGCATTTT	CSAERGLNQPQHF
TRBV6-5	.	.	TRBJ2-5	TGTGCCAGCAGTTATAGAGGGGCAGACTCGGAGACCCAGTACTTC	CASSYRGADSETQYF
TRBV28	many	.	TRBJ2-5	TGTGCCAGCAGTCGGACAGGCGGGACACAAGAGACCCAGTACTTC	CASSRTGGTQETQYF
TRBV5-1	few	.	TRBJ1-1	TGCGCCAGCAGCCCTCAGGAAAAGAACACTGAAGCTTTCTTT	CASSPQEKNTEAFF
TRBV2	.	.	TRBJ2-2	TGTGCCAGCAGTGAGAAGGGGCCGGTCGGGACCGGGGAGCTGTTTTTT	CASSEKGPVGTGELFF
TRBV28	few	TRBD1	TRBJ1-2	TGTGCCAGCAGGGGACAGGGGGCGCGGAACTATGGCTACACCTTC	CASRGQGARNYGYTF
TRBV6-5	many	.	TRBJ1-2	TGTGCCAGTACGGGGACGGTTGGCTGCACCTTC	CASTGTVGCTF
TRBV28	many	.	TRBJ1-3	TGTGCCAGCAGTTTCAGCGGGGGCTCTGGAAACACCATATATTTT	CASSFSGGSGNTIYF
TRBV6-1	many	TRBD1	TRBJ1-1	TGTGCCAGCAGAACAGGGGGCGGTTTAAACACTGAAGCTTTCTTT	CASRTGGGLNTEAFF
TRBV30	many	TRBD1	TRBJ1-6	TGTGCCTGGAGTAAAGGGGGCGAGGGTAATTCACCCCTCCACTTT	CAWSKGGEGNSPLHF
TRBV28	few	.	TRBJ2-7	TGTGCCAGCAGACCTCCCGGGACAACTTACGAGCAGTACTTC	CASRPPGTTYEQYF
TRBV12-3/TRBV12-4	many	.	TRBJ1-6	TGTGCCAGCAGACCAGGTACAGGGTCTAGTTCACCCCTCCACTTT	CASRPGTGSSSPLHF
TRBV10-3	many	TRBD1	TRBJ1-3	TGTGCCATCAGTGAGGGCAGGGGGAGTGGAAACACCATATATTTT	CAISEGRGSGNTIYF
TRBV12-3/TRBV12-4	.	TRBD1	TRBJ2-5	TGTGCCAGCGCCCACAGAACGACAGGGGGAGAGACCCAGTACTTC	CASAHRTTGGETQYF
TRBV30	.	.	TRBJ2-1	TGTGCCTGGAGTGACGCTGGAGACCACGAGCAGTTCTTC	CAWSDAGDHEQFF
TRBV6-5	many	.	TRBJ1-2	TGTGCCAGCAGTTACGCGGGGGAACCTTCCTATGGCTACACCTTC	CASSYAGEPSYGYTF
TRBV20-1	few	.	TRBJ1-1	TGCAGTACAAAAAACCCGAGGGTGGGAAACACTGAAGCTTTCTTT	CSTKNPRVGNTEAFF